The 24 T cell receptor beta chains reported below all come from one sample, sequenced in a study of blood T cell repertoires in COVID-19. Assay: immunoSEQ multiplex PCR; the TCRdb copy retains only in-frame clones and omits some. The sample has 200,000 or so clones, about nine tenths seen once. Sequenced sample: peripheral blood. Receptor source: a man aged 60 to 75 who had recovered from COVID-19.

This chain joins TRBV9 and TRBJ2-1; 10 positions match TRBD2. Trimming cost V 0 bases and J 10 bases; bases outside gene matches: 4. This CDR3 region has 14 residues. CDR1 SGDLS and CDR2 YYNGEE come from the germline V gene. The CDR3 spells CASSVVLAGTEQFF. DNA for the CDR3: TGTGCCAGCAGCGTAGTACTAGCGGGGACCGAGCAGTTCTTC. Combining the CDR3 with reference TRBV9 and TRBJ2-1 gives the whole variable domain DSGVTQTPKHLITATGQRVTLRCSPRSGDLSVYWYQQSLDQGLQFLIQYYNGEERAKGNILERFSAQQFPDLHSELNLSSLELGDSALYFCASSVVLAGTEQFFGPGTRLTVL.

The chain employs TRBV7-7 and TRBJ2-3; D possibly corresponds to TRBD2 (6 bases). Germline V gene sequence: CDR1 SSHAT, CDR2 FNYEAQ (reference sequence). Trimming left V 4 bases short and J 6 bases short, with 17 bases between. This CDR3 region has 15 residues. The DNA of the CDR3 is TGTGCCAGCAGCTCGGCGGGGACCCCTCTGGATACGCAGTATTTT. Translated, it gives CASSSAGTPLDTQYF.

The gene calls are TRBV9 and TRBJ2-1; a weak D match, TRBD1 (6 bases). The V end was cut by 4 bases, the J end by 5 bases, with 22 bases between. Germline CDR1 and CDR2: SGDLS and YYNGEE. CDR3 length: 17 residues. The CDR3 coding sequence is TGTGCCAGCAGCCAGTTGGGGGCTAGGCGAGGAGACAATGAGCAGTTCTTC. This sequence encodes CASSQLGARRGDNEQFF.

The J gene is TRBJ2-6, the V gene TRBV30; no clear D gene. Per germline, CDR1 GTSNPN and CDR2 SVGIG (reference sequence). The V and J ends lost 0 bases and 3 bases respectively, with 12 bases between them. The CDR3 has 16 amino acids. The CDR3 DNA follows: TGTGCCTGGAGTGTACGCCGCGCTGATGGGGCCAACGTCCTGACTTTC. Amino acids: CAWSVRRADGANVLTF.

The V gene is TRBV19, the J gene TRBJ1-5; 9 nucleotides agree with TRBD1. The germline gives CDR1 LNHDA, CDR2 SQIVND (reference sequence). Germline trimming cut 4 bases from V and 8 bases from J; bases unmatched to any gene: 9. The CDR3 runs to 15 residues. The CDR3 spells CASSKPGQGWEPQHF. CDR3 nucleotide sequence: TGTGCCAGTAGTAAGCCGGGACAGGGCTGGGAGCCCCAGCATTTT.

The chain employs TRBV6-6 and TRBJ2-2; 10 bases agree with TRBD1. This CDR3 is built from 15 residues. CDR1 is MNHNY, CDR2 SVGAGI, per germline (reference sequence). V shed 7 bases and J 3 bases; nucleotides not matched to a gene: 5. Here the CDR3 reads CASKGTGAYTGELFF. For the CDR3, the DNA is TGTGCCAGCAAGGGGACAGGGGCCTACACCGGGGAGCTGTTTTTT.

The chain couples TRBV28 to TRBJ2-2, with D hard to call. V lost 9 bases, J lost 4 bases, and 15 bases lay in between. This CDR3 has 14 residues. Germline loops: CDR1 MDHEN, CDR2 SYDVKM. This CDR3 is CASTTLRSTGELFF. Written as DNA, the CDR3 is TGTGCCAGTACGACACTCCGGTCCACCGGGGAGCTGTTTTTT. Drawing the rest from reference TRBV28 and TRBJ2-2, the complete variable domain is DVKVTQSSRYLVKRTGEKVFLECVQDMDHENMFWYRQDPGLGLRLIYFSYDVKMKEKGDIPEGYSVSREKKERFSLILESASTNQTSMYLCASTTLRSTGELFFGEGSRLTVL.

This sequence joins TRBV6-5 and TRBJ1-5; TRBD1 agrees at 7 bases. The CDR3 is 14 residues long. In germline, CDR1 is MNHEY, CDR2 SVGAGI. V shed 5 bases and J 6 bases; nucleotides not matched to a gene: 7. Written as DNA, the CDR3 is TGTGCCAGCAGTATCAGACAGGGCAGTCAGCCCCAGCATTTT. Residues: CASSIRQGSQPQHF.

Written as DNA, the CDR3 is TGTGCCAGCAGCGCATCCAGGGGGCCAGGGGATTTTTCACCCCTCCACTTT. Translation gives CASSASRGPGDFSPLHF. V and J are TRBV5-8 and TRBJ1-6; 8 nucleotides agree with TRBD1. The CDR3 contains 17 residues. V trimming: 4 bases; J trimming: 9 bases; junction bases outside the gene matches: 15. Germline V gene data show CDR1 as SGHTS and CDR2 as YDEGEE.

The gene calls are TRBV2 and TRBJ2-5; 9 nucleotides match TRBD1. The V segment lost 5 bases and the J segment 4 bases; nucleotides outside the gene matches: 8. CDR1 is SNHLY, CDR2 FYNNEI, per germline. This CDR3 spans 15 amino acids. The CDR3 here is CASSLDRGPPETQYF. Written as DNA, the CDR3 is TGTGCCAGCAGTTTGGACAGGGGCCCCCCAGAGACCCAGTACTTC.

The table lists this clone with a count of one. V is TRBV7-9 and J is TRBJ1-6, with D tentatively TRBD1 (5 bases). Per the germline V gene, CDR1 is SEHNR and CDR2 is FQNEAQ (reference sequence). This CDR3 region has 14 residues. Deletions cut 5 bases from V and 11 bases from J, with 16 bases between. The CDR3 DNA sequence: TGTGCCAGCAGCCTATTCGGGGGGGGACCACCCCTCCACTTT. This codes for CASSLFGGGPPLHF.

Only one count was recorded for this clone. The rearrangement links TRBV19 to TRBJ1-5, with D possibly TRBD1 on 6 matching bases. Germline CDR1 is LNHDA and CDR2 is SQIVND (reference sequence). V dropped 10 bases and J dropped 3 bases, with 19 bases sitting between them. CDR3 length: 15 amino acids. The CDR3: CATRGAGLLNQPQHF. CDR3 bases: TGTGCCACTAGGGGGGCAGGGCTTCTCAATCAGCCCCAGCATTTT.

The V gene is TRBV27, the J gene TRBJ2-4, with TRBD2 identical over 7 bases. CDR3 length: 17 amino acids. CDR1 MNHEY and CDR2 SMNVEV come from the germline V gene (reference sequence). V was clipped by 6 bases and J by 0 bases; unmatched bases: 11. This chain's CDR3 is CASSLGGVAKAKNIQYF. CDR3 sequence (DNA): TGTGCCAGCAGCCTTGGGGGGGTAGCGAAAGCCAAAAACATTCAGTACTTC.

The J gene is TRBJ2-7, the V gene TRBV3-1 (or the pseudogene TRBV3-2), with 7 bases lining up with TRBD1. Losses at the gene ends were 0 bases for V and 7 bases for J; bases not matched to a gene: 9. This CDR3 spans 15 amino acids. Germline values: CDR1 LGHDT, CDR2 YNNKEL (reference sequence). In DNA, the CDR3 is TGTGCCAGCAGCCAAGATATGACAGGGACGGGGGAGCAGTACTTC. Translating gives CASSQDMTGTGEQYF.

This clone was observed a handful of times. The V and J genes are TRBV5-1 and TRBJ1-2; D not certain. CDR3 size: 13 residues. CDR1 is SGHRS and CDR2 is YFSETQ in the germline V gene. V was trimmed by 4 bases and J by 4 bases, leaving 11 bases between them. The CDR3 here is CASSPGDPYGYTF. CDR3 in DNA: TGCGCCAGCAGCCCGGGAGATCCCTATGGCTACACCTTC.

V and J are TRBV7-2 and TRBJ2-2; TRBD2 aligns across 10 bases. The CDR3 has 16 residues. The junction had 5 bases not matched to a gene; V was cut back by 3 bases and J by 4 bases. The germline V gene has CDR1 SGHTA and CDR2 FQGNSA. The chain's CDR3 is CASSFSGTSVTGELFF. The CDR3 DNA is TGTGCCAGCAGCTTCTCCGGGACTAGCGTCACCGGGGAGCTGTTTTTT.

The CDR3 sequence: CASSTGALVGQYF. The CDR3 nucleotides are TGTGCCAGCAGCACCGGTGCCCTAGTGGGGCAGTACTTC. The chain couples TRBV6-2 or TRBV6-3 to TRBJ2-7; D ambiguous. V dropped 6 bases and J dropped 9 bases, with 18 bases sitting between them. The CDR3 is 13 amino acids. From germline, CDR1 is MNHEY and CDR2 SVGEGT.

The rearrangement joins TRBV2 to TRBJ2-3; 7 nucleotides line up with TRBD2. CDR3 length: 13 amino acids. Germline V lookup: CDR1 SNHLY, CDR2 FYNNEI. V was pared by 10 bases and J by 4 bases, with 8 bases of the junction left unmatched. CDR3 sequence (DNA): TGTGCCACGCTAGCGGTCGGGGCAGATACGCAGTATTTT. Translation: CATLAVGADTQYF.

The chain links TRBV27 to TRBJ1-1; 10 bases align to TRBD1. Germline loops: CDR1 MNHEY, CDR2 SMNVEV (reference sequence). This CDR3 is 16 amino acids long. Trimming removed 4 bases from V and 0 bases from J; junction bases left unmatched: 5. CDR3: CASSSQGQGMNTEAFF. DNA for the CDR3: TGTGCCAGCAGTTCCCAGGGACAGGGGATGAACACTGAAGCTTTCTTT.

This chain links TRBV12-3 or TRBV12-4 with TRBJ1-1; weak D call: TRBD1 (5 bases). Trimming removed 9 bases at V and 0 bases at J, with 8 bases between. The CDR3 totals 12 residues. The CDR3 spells CARQEMNTEAFF. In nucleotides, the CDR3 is TGTGCCAGACAGGAGATGAACACTGAAGCTTTCTTT.

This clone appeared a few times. In nucleotides, the CDR3 is TGTGCCACCAGCAGGGGACTAGGCTATAATTCACCCCTCCACTTT. Its protein is CATSRGLGYNSPLHF. The V call is TRBV15, the J call TRBJ1-6; a weak D match, TRBD1 (5 bases). The CDR3 has 15 amino acids. Germline assignment: CDR1 LNHNV and CDR2 YYDKDF (reference sequence). Trimming left V 3 bases short and J 3 bases short, with 9 bases between.

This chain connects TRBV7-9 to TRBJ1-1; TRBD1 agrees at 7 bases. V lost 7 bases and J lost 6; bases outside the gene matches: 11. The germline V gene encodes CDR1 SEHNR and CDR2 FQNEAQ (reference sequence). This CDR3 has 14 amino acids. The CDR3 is CASNPRQGGAEAFF. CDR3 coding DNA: TGTGCCAGCAATCCCCGACAGGGAGGTGCTGAAGCTTTCTTT.

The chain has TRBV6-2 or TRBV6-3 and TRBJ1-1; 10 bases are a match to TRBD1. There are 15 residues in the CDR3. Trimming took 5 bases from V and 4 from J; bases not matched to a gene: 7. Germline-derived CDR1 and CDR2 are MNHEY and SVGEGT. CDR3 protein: CASSHRTGGSTEAFF. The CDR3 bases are TGTGCCAGCAGTCATAGGACAGGGGGTAGCACTGAAGCTTTCTTT.

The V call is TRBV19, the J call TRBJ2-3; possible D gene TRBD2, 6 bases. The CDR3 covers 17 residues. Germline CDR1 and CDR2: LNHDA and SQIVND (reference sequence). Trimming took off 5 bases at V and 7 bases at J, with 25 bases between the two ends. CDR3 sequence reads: CASSPSGGLGNAYTQYF. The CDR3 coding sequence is TGTGCCAGTAGTCCGAGTGGGGGACTCGGAAATGCGTATACGCAGTATTTT. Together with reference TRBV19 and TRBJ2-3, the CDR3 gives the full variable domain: DGGITQSPKYLFRKEGQNVTLSCEQNLNHDAMYWYRQDPGQGLRLIYYSQIVNDFQKGDIAEGYSVSREKKESFPLTVTSAQKNPTAFYLCASSPSGGLGNAYTQYFGPGTRLTVL.